Listed below are T cell receptor beta chains from one sample, sequenced in a study of control samples from healthy donors and cancer patients. The table came from immunoSEQ multiplex PCR; TCRdb's copy has only in-frame clones and leaves some out. The sample shows 97,000 or so clones, 92% of them seen only once. The sample comprised blood. The source of these receptors is a woman between 18 and 29 years old in good health. Each CDR3 is given with its conserved first and last residue. D genes are given only for firm matches. Rows give clone size only sometimes, using once, few, many, or a class for an expanded clone.

D gene,V gene,clone size,J gene,CDR3 protein,CDR3 DNA
.,TRBV10-2,.,TRBJ2-7,CASSELRGEQYF,TGCGCCAGCAGTGAACTACGGGGGGAGCAGTACTTC
.,TRBV24-1,.,TRBJ1-4,CATSDYGGEKLFF,TGTGCCACCAGTGATTATGGGGGCGAAAAACTGTTTTTT
.,TRBV6-1,.,TRBJ1-1,CASSYSVETEAFF,TGTGCCAGCAGCTATTCGGTAGAGACTGAAGCTTTCTTT
.,TRBV10-3,.,TRBJ2-5,CAISAQGDETQYF,TGTGCCATCAGTGCACAGGGCGACGAGACCCAGTACTTC
.,TRBV19,.,TRBJ2-6,CASRITKSGANVLTF,TGTGCCAGTAGGATAACAAAGTCTGGGGCCAACGTCCTGACTTTC
.,TRBV6-1,.,TRBJ1-2,CASSDGPYGYTF,TGTGCCAGCAGTGACGGACCTTATGGCTACACCTTC
.,TRBV27,.,TRBJ1-4,CASSFGGLGEKLFF,TGTGCCAGCAGTTTCGGGGGGCTTGGAGAAAAACTGTTTTTT
.,TRBV7-6,once,TRBJ2-1,CASSSGDDPYNEQFF,TGTGCCAGCAGCTCCGGGGATGATCCCTACAATGAGCAGTTCTTC
.,TRBV7-9,.,TRBJ1-2,CASSPSDRGGYTF,TGTGCCAGCAGCCCCTCGGACCGTGGGGGCTACACCTTC
.,TRBV30,once,TRBJ1-4,CAGRQAANEKLFF,TGTGCCGGACGACAGGCCGCTAATGAAAAACTGTTTTTT
.,TRBV7-9,.,TRBJ1-1,CASSATGLQNTEAFF,TGTGCCAGCAGCGCAACGGGGCTCCAAAACACTGAAGCTTTCTTT
.,TRBV6-2/TRBV6-3,.,TRBJ2-7,CASSTRQFVHEQYF,TGTGCCAGCAGTACCCGACAGTTCGTCCACGAGCAGTACTTC
.,TRBV5-4,.,TRBJ1-1,CASLGEGAEAFF,TGTGCCAGCCTCGGGGAGGGTGCTGAAGCTTTCTTT
.,TRBV6-2/TRBV6-3,.,TRBJ1-3,CASSYSKRNSGNTIYF,TGTGCCAGCAGTTACTCGAAGCGGAACTCTGGAAACACCATATATTTT
TRBD2,TRBV3-1/TRBV3-2,.,TRBJ2-1,CASSQVSLAGGWRYNEQFF,TGTGCCAGCAGCCAAGTTTCACTAGCGGGAGGGTGGAGATACAATGAGCAGTTCTTC
.,TRBV4-1,.,TRBJ1-5,CASSQGLSSNQPQHF,TGCGCCAGCAGCCAAGGTCTGAGTAGCAATCAGCCCCAGCATTTT
TRBD2,TRBV3-1/TRBV3-2,.,TRBJ2-1,CASSQDLASGRLFF,TGTGCCAGCAGCCAAGACTTGGCTAGCGGGCGCCTGTTCTTC
TRBD1,TRBV7-6,.,TRBJ2-3,CASSLEGLGDRADTQYF,TGTGCCAGCAGCTTAGAGGGTCTTGGGGACAGGGCAGATACGCAGTATTTT
.,TRBV9,.,TRBJ2-7,CASSVEPTATYEQYF,TGTGCCAGCAGCGTAGAGCCGACGGCCACCTACGAGCAGTACTTC
.,TRBV24-1,.,TRBJ1-3,CATSGTPGNTIYF,TGTGCCACCTCCGGGACGCCTGGAAACACCATATATTTT
.,TRBV11-3,.,TRBJ1-1,CASSIGDRAEAFF,TGTGCCAGTTCCATCGGGGATAGGGCTGAAGCTTTCTTT
.,TRBV11-2,.,TRBJ1-3,CASSLVKGLGGNTIYF,TGTGCCAGCAGCTTAGTAAAGGGATTAGGTGGAAACACCATATATTTT
.,TRBV11-2,.,TRBJ1-1,CASSLDWNTEAFF,TGTGCCAGCAGCTTAGACTGGAACACTGAAGCTTTCTTT
.,TRBV19,.,TRBJ2-7,CASSIRGGLEQYF,TGTGCCAGTAGTATCAGGGGGGGGCTGGAGCAGTACTTC
TRBD1,TRBV2,.,TRBJ1-2,CASSAVLRGGGYTF,TGTGCCAGCAGTGCAGTATTGAGAGGGGGCGGCTACACCTTC
TRBD1,TRBV6-1,.,TRBJ2-1,CASSEAGTGPYNEQFF,TGTGCCAGCAGTGAGGCCGGGACAGGCCCTTACAATGAGCAGTTCTTC